This T cell receptor beta chain was sequenced during a study of CD8 T cells in Susac syndrome. Random hexamers were used to reverse transcribe the RNA input (about 0.45 to 1 ug). TCRdb re-called the immunoSEQ multiplex PCR reads with MiXCR, one entry per CDR3 protein. Among more than 75,000 distinct CDR3 sequences, around 93% were seen once, and the ten largest hold 0.32%. Trimming removed 5 bases from V and 5 bases from J; junction bases left unmatched: 7. Germline V gene data show CDR1 as SQVTM and CDR2 as ANQGSEA. The CDR3 totals 13 residues. This clonotype has a handful of counts. The TCR sequence derives from a human donor in good health. The sequencing sample was made of CD8+ T cells from PBMCs. This chain uses TRBV29-1 with TRBJ2-7, with 9 bases matching TRBD1. The CDR3 spells CSVLSWDRDEQYF. CDR3 nucleotides: TGCAGCGTTTTAAGCTGGGACAGGGACGAGCAGTACTTC.